Listed below are T cell receptor beta chains from one sample, sequenced in a study of blood T cell repertoires in COVID-19. TCRdb's copy holds only in-frame clones and misses some; the assay was immunoSEQ multiplex PCR. This sample has 240,000 or so clones, with around 83% found just once. Sequenced input: peripheral blood. Every receptor here comes from a woman aged 60-75 years with active or convalescent COVID-19. Both conserved end residues are part of each CDR3. The D gene is left open where the match is weak. Size is omitted from some rows. Given values are once, few, many or a class for expanded clones.

cdr3_length j_call clone_size d_call v_call cdr3_nt cdr3_aa
15 TRBJ1-1 - - TRBV7-3 TGTGCCAGCAGCCTCTCCCGGGCGGGATACACTGAAGCTTTCTTT CASSLSRAGYTEAFF
15 TRBJ2-3 - TRBD2 TRBV10-2 TGCGCCAGCAGTCAAACTAGCGGGGGCACAGATACGCAGTATTTT CASSQTSGGTDTQYF
15 TRBJ1-1 once - TRBV5-1 TGCGCCAGCAGCTTGGTTGGGACATTGAACACTGAAGCTTTCTTT CASSLVGTLNTEAFF
14 TRBJ1-2 - - TRBV5-8 TGTGCCAGCAGCTGGGGCGGGGGATCCTATGGCTACACCTTC CASSWGGGSYGYTF
15 TRBJ1-2 - - TRBV30 TGTGCCTGGAGTCGACCCGGGTCCTCTAACTATGGCTACACCTTC CAWSRPGSSNYGYTF
14 TRBJ1-5 - - TRBV3-1/TRBV3-2 TGTGCCAGCAGCCAAGCACAGGGTCATCAGCCCCAGCATTTT CASSQAQGHQPQHF
14 TRBJ1-1 - TRBD1 TRBV9 TGTGCCAGCAGCGTATCAGGGGGGAGCACTGAAGCTTTCTTT CASSVSGGSTEAFF
13 TRBJ2-1 once TRBD2 TRBV11-3 TGTGCCAGCGGGGCGGGGGACTACAATGAGCAGTTCTTC CASGAGDYNEQFF
16 TRBJ1-5 - - TRBV27 TGTGCCAGCAGTCCCCGGGGGGGATATAGCAATCAGCCCCAGCATTTT CASSPRGGYSNQPQHF
14 TRBJ2-1 - TRBD1 TRBV2 TGTGCCAGCAGGGAACAGGGGAGAGTTAGTGAGCAGTTCTTC CASREQGRVSEQFF
14 TRBJ2-1 - TRBD2 TRBV6-6 TGTGCCAACTCCGTATCGGGGGGGCCGAATGAGCAGTTCTTC CANSVSGGPNEQFF
18 TRBJ2-3 - TRBD2 TRBV7-9 TGTGCCAGCAGCTGGGGGGGTTTAGGACTAGCGGAGGCAGATACGCAGTATTTT CASSWGGLGLAEADTQYF
13 TRBJ1-2 - TRBD1 TRBV30 TGTGCCTGGAGGGGACAGGGGGCGGCTGGCTACACCTTC CAWRGQGAAGYTF
13 TRBJ1-2 - - TRBV6-6 TGTGCCAGCAGTCCGGTTAAGGGAGGGGGCTACACCTTC CASSPVKGGGYTF